This TCR beta chain was identified in a study of T cell responses to AZD1222 COVID-19 vaccine. Study background: Some second doses came at about 4 weeks and others at about 12 weeks; these were pooled. Notes on the study in general: Spike-specific TCR breadth rose after two AZD1222 doses, and depth rose as well.

This CDR3 is built from 12 residues. The V and J ends lost 6 bases and 0 bases respectively, with 6 bases between them. Germline V CDR1 and CDR2: SNHLY, FYNNEI. The data were produced by immunoSEQ multiplex PCR, yet TCRdb's version contains in-frame clones alone and is incomplete. The sample lists about 60,000 clones; approximately 84% were seen once. A remark on this clone: Its antigen is as yet unknown.

This clonotype originated in an adult in good health. The chain joins TRBV2 to TRBJ2-7; D possibly corresponds to TRBD1 (5 bases). The sample was peripheral blood, taken on day 0 of AZD1222 vaccination. In DNA, the CDR3 is TGTGCCAGCAGGGGGCCCTCCTACGAGCAGTACTTC. This codes for CASRGPSYEQYF. The variable domain in full, with the rest retrieved from reference TRBV2 and TRBJ2-7, is EPEVTQTPSHQVTQMGQEVILRCVPISNHLYFYWYRQILGQKVEFLVSFYNNEISEKSEIFDDQFSVERPDGSNFTLKIRSTKLEDSAMYFCASRGPSYEQYFGPGTRLTVT.